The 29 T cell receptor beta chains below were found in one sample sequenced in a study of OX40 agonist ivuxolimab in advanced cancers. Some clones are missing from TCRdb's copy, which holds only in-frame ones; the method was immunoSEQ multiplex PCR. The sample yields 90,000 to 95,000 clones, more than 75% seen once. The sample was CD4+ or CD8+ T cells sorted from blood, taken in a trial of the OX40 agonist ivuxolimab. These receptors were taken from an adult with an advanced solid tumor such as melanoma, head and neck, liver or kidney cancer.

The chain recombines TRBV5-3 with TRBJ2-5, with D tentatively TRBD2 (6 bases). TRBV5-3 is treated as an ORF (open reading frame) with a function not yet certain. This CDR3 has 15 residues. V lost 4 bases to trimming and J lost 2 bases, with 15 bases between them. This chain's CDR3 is CARSPPAGPQETQYF. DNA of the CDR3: TGTGCCAGAAGCCCGCCCGCGGGGCCTCAAGAGACCCAGTACTTC.

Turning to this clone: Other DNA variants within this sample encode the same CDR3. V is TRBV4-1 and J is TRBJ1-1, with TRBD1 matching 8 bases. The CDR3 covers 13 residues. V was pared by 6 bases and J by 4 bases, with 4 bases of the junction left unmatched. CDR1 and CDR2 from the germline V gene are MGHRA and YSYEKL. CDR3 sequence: CASRPDRATEAFF. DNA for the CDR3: TGCGCCAGCAGACCGGACAGGGCCACTGAAGCTTTCTTT.

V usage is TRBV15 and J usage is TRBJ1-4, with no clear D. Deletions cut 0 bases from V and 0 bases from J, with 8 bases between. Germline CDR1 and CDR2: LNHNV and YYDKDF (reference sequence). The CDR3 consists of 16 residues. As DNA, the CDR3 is TGTGCCACCAGCAGAGATCGCGATTCAACTAATGAAAAACTGTTTTTT. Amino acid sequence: CATSRDRDSTNEKLFF.

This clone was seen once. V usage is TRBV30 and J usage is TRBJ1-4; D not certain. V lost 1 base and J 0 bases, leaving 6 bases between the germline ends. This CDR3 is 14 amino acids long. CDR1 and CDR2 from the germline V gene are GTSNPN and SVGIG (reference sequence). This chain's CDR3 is CAWSEVPTNEKLFF. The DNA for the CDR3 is TGTGCCTGGAGTGAGGTACCAACTAATGAAAAACTGTTTTTT.

CDR3 loop: CASRSLGSYEQYV. Written as DNA, the CDR3 is TGTGCCAGCAGAAGTTTGGGTTCCTACGAGCAGTACGTC. The V and J genes are TRBV27 and TRBJ2-7; D gene ambiguous. Germline lookup yields CDR1 MNHEY and CDR2 SMNVEV (reference sequence). The CDR3 has 13 residues. V was clipped by 6 bases and J by 1 base, with 10 bases between them.

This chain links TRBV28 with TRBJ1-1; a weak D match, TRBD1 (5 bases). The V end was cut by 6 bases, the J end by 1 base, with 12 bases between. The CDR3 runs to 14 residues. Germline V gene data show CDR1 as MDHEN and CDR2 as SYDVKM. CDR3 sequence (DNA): TGTGCCAGCAGATGGGGGGGGAAGAACACTGAAGCTTTCTTT. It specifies CASRWGGKNTEAFF.

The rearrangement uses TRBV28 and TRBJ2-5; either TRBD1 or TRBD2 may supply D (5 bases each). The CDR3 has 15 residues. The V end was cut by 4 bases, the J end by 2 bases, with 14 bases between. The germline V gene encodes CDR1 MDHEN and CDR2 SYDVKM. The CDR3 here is CASSSPGPGQETQYF. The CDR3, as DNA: TGTGCCAGCAGTTCACCGGGACCCGGTCAAGAGACCCAGTACTTC.

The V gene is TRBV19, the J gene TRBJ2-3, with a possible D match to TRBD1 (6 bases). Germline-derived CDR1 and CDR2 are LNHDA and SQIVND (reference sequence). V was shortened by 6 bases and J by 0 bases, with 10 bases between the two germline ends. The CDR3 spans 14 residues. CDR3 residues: CASRNRASTDTQYF. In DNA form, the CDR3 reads TGTGCCAGTAGAAACAGGGCTAGCACAGATACGCAGTATTTT.

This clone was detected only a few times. The CDR3 region has the DNA TGTGCCACCAGCAGGGGGACAGGGAAGTTTGAGGCCCAGCATTTT. Its protein product is CATSRGTGKFEAQHF. The V and J genes are TRBV15 and TRBJ1-5; 9 nucleotides align to TRBD1. CDR3 length equals 15 residues. After removal of 3 bases from V and 11 bases from J, the junction contained 11 bases not matched to a gene. Germline V gene lookup returns CDR1 LNHNV and CDR2 YYDKDF (reference sequence).

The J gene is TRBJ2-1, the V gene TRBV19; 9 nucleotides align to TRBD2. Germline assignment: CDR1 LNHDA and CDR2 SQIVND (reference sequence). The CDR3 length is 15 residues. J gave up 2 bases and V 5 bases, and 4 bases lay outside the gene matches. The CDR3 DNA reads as TGTGCCAGTAGTCTCCGGACTAGCGCCTACAATGAGCAGTTCTTC. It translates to CASSLRTSAYNEQFF.

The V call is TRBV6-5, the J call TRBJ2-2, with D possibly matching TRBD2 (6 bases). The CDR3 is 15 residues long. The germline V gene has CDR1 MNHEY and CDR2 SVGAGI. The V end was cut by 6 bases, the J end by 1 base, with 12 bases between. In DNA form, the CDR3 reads TGTGCCAGCAGCCGGGAGAGAGGGAACACCGGGGAGCTGTTTTTT. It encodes CASSRERGNTGELFF.

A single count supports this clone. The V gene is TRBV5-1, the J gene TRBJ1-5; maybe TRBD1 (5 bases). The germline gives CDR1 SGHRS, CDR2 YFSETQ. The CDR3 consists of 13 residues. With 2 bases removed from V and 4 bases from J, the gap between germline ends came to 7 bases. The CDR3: CASSLDRNQPQHF. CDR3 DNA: TGCGCCAGCAGCTTAGACAGAAATCAGCCCCAGCATTTT. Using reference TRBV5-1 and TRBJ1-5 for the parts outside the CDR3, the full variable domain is KAGVTQTPRYLIKTRGQQVTLSCSPISGHRSVSWYQQTPGQGLQFLFEYFSETQRNKGNFPGRFSGRQFSNSRSEMNVSTLELGDSALYLCASSLDRNQPQHFGDGTRLSIL.

Here the CDR3 reads CASSYTEAFF. CDR3 DNA sequence: TGTGCCAGCAGTTACACTGAAGCTTTCTTT. The chain recombines TRBV6-6 with TRBJ1-1; D is uncertain. This CDR3 has 10 amino acids. Germline CDR1 and CDR2: MNHNY and SVGAGI (reference sequence). Trimming took off 2 bases at V and 5 bases at J, with 0 bases between the two ends.

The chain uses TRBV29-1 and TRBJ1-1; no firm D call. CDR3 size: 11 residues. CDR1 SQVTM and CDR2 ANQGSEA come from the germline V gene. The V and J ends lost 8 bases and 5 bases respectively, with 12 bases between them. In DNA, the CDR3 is TGCAGCCCCCAGCGAGGGACTGAAGCTTTCTTT. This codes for CSPQRGTEAFF. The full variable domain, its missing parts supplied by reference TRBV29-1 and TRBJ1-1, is SAVISQKPSRDICQRGTSLTIQCQVDSQVTMMFWYRQQPGQSLTLIATANQGSEATYESGFVIDKFPISRPNLTFSTLTVSNMSPEDSSIYLCSPQRGTEAFFGQGTRLTVV.

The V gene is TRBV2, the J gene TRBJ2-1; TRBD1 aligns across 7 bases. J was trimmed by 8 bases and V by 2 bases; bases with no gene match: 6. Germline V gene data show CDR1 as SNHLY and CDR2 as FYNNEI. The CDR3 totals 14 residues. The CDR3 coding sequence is TGTGCCAGCAGTGAAAGGGGGCGTATGGATGAGCAGTTCTTC. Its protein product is CASSERGRMDEQFF.

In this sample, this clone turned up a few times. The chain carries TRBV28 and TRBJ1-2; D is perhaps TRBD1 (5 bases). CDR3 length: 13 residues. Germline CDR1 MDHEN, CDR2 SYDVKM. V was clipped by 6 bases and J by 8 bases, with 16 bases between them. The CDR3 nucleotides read TGTGCCAGCAGAAAGACAGTGGCGCGAGGCTACACCTTC. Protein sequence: CASRKTVARGYTF.

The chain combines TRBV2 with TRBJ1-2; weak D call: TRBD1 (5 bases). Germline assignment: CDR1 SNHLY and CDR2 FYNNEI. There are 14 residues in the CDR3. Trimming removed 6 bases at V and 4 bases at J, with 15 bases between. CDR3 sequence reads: CASSVAQGPYGYTF. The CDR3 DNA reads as TGTGCCAGCAGCGTAGCCCAGGGCCCCTATGGCTACACCTTC.

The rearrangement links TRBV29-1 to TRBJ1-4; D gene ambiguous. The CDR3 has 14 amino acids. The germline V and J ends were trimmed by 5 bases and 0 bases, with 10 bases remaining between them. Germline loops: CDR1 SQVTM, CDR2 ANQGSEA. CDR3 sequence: CSVLKLATNEKLFF. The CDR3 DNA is TGCAGCGTTTTGAAGCTTGCAACTAATGAAAAACTGTTTTTT.

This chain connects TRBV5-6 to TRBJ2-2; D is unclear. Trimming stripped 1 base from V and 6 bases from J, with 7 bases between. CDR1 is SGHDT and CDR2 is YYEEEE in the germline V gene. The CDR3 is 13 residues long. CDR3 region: CASSLPGSGELFF. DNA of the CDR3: TGTGCCAGCAGCTTGCCAGGATCCGGGGAGCTGTTTTTT.

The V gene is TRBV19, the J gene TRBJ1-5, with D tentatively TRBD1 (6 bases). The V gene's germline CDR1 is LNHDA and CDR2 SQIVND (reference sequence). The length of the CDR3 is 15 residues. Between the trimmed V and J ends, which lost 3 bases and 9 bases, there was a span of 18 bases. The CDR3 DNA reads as TGTGCCAGTAGTATCGGGGGGGCCCGCGATGCGCCCCAGCATTTT. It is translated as CASSIGGARDAPQHF.

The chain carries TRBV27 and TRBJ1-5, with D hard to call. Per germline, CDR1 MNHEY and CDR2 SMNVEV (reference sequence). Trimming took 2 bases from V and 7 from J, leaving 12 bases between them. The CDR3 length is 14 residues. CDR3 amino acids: CASSLELGGQPQHF. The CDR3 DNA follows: TGTGCCAGCAGTTTAGAGTTGGGAGGGCAGCCCCAGCATTTT.

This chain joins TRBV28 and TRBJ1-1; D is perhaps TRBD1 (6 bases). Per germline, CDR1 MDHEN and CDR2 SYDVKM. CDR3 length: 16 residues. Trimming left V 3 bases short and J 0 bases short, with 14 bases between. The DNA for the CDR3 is TGTGCCAGCAGTTTGATCGCGACAGGTATGAACACTGAAGCTTTCTTT. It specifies CASSLIATGMNTEAFF.

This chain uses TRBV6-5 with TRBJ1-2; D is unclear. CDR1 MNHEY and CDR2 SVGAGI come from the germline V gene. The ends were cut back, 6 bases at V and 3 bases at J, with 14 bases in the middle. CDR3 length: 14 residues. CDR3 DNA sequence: TGTGCCAGCAGCACCAGGCGCTTCCACTATGGCTACACCTTC. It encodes CASSTRRFHYGYTF.

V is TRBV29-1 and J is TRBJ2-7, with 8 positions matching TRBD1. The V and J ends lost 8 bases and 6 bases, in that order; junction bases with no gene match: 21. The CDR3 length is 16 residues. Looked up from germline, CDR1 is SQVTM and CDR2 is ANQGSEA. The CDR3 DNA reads TGCAGCTTCTCCCAGAGACAGGGGCTGCGCCCTACCGAGCAGTACTTC. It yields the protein CSFSQRQGLRPTEQYF.

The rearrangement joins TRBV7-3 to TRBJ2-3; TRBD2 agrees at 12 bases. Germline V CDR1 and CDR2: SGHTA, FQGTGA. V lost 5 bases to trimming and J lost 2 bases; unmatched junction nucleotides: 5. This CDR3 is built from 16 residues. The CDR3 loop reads CASSPRLAGATDTQYF. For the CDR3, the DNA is TGTGCCAGCAGCCCACGACTAGCGGGGGCCACAGATACGCAGTATTTT. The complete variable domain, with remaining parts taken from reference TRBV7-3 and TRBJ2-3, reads GAGVSQTPSNKVTEKGKYVELRCDPISGHTALYWYRQSLGQGPEFLIYFQGTGAADDSGLPNDRFFAVRPEGSVSTLKIQRTERGDSAVYLCASSPRLAGATDTQYFGPGTRLTVL.

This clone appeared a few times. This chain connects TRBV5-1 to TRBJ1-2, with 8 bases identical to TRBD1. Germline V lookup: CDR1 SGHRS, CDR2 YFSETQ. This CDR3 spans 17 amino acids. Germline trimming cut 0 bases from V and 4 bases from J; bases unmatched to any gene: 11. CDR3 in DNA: TGCGCCAGCAGCTTGGTGGGTACAGGACAGGGAAGCTATGGCTACACCTTC. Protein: CASSLVGTGQGSYGYTF.

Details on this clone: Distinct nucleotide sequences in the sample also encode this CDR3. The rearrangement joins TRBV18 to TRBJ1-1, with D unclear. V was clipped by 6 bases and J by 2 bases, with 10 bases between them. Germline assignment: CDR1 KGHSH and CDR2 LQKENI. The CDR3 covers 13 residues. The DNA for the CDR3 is TGTGCCAGCTCCCCAGGACCAAACACTGAAGCTTTCTTT. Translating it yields CASSPGPNTEAFF.

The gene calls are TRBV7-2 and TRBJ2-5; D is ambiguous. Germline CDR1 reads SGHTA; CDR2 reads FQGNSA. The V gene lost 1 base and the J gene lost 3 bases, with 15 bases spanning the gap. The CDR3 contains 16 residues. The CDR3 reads CASSLVYGGREETQYF. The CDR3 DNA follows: TGTGCCAGCAGCTTAGTGTACGGTGGCCGGGAAGAGACCCAGTACTTC.

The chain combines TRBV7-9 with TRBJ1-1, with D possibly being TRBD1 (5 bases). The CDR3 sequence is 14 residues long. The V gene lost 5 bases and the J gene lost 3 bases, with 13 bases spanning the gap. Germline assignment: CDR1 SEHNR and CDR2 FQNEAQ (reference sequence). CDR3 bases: TGTGCCAGCAGCCCTCGGGACTCCTACACTGAAGCTTTCTTT. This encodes CASSPRDSYTEAFF.